This TCR beta chain was profiled in a study of T cell responses to AZD1222 COVID-19 vaccine. As for the study in general: Both about-4-week and about-12-week second-dose recipients were combined. Notes on the study in general: Mapped onto spike, vaccine-associated CD4 TCRs spanned it and were dominant at 160-218 and 743-854. In all cases, repertoires were sampled only after the peak T cell response. The donor group comprised mostly white British people and more females; the analysis possibly underestimated clonal diversity.

Only in-frame clones appear in the TCRdb table, and some are missing; sequencing was by immunoSEQ multiplex PCR. The table includes 150,000 to 200,000 clones, around 92% detected once. As for this clone: Its antigen is not known.

This CDR3 spans 13 amino acids. Trimming pared 7 bases from V and 4 bases from J, leaving 14 bases between. Specimen: peripheral blood, collected on day 0 of AZD1222 vaccination. V is TRBV12-3 or TRBV12-4 and J is TRBJ2-7; no definite D call. This TCR came from an adult in good health. The CDR3 coding sequence is TGTGCCAGCAACAATAACGTCGGGTACGAGCAGTACTTC. Its protein product is CASNNNVGYEQYF.